In its sample, the clone carrying this TCR beta chain was seen once. Its target is unknown. The data stem from a study of shared clonotypes between healthy human individuals. General study points: Sampling used blood alone; tissue repertoires probably differ. Memory subsets generally showed smaller estimated richness than naive subsets did.

The germline CDR1 and CDR2 sequences are LGHNA and YSLEER. The CDR3 is made up of 14 amino acids. V shed 3 bases and J shed 3 bases, with 12 bases lying between them. Sequencing was performed with immunoSEQ multiplex PCR; in TCRdb, only in-frame clones are kept and a portion is missing. The sample holds about 2 million clones; approximately 94% are singletons and the top ten take 0.85% to 1.2%. Positively selected for CCR7, the CD45RO-negative cells used as naive CD8 cells excluded terminally differentiated effector memory CD45RA+ cells. Sequenced: naive CD8+ T cells sorted from blood. The chain links TRBV4-3 to TRBJ2-7, with D tentatively TRBD2 (5 bases). The source is a man between 18 and 29 years old in good health. CDR3 in DNA: TGCGCCAGCAGCCATAGCCGGGAAGGCTACGAGCAGTACTTC. Protein sequence: CASSHSREGYEQYF.